This T cell receptor (beta chain) emerged from a study of blood T cell repertoires in COVID-19. Across the whole study: COVID-19 samples, acute and convalescent, were from the United States, Italy and Spain. PBMCs, B-cell-depleted T cells, or T cells were the source of the cDNA or gDNA that made up the material.

The germline gives CDR1 MGHRA, CDR2 YSYEKL. Germline trimming cut 4 bases from V and 3 bases from J; bases unmatched to any gene: 4. CDR3 length equals 16 residues. Per the original data handling: Amplification with reference gene primers provided the estimates of nucleated cell counts. The protocol was immunoSEQ multiplex PCR, while the TCRdb copy is restricted to in-frame clones and leaves out a portion. Clone size and V and J calls were adopted from that table, with D and trimming inferred from the DNA. The sample yields about 260,000 clones, over 75% seen once. The V and J genes are TRBV4-1 and TRBJ2-7; TRBD2 aligns across 15 bases. The receptor's source is a human donor in a cohort sampled during active COVID-19. Sequences were obtained from peripheral blood. The CDR3 spells CASSPRTSGGVYEQYF. The CDR3 DNA is TGCGCCAGCAGCCCCCGGACTAGCGGGGGGGTCTACGAGCAGTACTTC.